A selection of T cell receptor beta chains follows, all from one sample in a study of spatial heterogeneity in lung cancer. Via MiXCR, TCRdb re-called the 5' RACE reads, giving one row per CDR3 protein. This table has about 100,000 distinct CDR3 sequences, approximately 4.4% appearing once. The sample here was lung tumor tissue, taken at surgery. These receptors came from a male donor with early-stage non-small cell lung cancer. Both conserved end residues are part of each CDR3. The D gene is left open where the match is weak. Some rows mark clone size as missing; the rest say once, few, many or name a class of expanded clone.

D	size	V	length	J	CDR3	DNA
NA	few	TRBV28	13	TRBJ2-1	CASSPLGVYEQFF	TGTGCCAGCAGTCCTTTGGGGGTCTATGAGCAGTTCTTC
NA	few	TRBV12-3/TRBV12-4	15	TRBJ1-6	CASSLTGTPDSPLHF	TGTGCCAGCAGCCTTACCGGGACACCTGATTCACCCCTCCACTTT
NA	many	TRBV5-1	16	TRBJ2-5	CASSLDLAPARVTQYF	TGCGCCAGCAGCTTGGATTTAGCTCCAGCCCGGGTGACCCAGTACTTC
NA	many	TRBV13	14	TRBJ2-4	CASSFGLAKNIQYF	TGTGCCAGCAGCTTCGGTTTAGCCAAAAACATTCAGTACTTC
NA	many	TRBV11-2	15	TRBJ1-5	CASSLGKRAGQPQHF	TGTGCCAGCAGCTTAGGTAAGAGGGCCGGTCAGCCCCAGCATTTT
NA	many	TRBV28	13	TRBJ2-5	CASRAADQETQYF	TGTGCCAGCAGGGCCGCGGATCAAGAGACCCAGTACTTC
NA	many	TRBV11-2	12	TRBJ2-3	CASSLVLDTQYF	TGTGCCAGCAGCTTAGTTCTAGATACGCAGTATTTT
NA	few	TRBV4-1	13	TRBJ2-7	CASSHFSGPEQYF	TGCGCCAGCAGCCACTTTAGCGGTCCCGAGCAGTACTTC
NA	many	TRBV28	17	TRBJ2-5	CASSLTAGTGVKETQYF	TGTGCCAGCAGTTTAACTGCGGGGACTGGCGTAAAAGAGACCCAGTACTTC
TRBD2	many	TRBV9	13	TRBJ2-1	CASSGTSGSEQFF	TGTGCCAGCAGCGGGACTAGCGGGAGTGAGCAGTTCTTC
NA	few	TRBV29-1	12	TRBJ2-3	CSVELSTDTQYF	TGCAGCGTTGAGCTTAGCACAGATACGCAGTATTTT
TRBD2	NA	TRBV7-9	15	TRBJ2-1	CASSTSGGLNNEQFF	TGTGCCAGCAGCACGTCGGGGGGGCTAAACAATGAGCAGTTCTTC
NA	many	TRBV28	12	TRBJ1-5	CASSIQGPPQHF	TGTGCCAGCAGTATTCAGGGACCGCCCCAGCATTTT
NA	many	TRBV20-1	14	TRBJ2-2	CSALNLRGTGELFF	TGCAGTGCCCTAAATCTCAGGGGCACCGGGGAGCTGTTTTTT
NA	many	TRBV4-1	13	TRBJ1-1	CASSRGLLSEAFF	TGCGCCAGCAGCCGAGGCCTTCTCAGTGAAGCTTTCTTT
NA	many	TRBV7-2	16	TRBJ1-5	CASSLDSGVSNQPQHF	TGTGCCAGCAGCTTAGACTCAGGGGTTAGCAATCAGCCCCAGCATTTT
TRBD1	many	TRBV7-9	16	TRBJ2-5	CASSLAIQGAGETQYF	TGTGCCAGCAGCTTAGCCATACAGGGGGCTGGGGAGACCCAGTACTTC
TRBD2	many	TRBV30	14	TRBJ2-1	CAWSESSGSGEQFF	TGTGCCTGGAGTGAGAGTAGCGGGAGCGGTGAGCAGTTCTTC
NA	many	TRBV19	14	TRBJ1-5	CASSMTGFNQPQHF	TGTGCCAGTAGCATGACAGGTTTCAATCAGCCCCAGCATTTT
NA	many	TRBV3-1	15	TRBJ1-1	CASSLEALSNTEAFF	TGTGCCAGCAGCCTTGAGGCGCTCTCGAACACTGAAGCTTTCTTT
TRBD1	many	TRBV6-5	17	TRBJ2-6	CASSNTGGASGANVLTF	TGTGCCAGCAGCAACACAGGGGGCGCGTCCGGGGCCAACGTCCTGACTTTC
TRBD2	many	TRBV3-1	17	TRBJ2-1	CASSQRLLTSPYNEQFF	TGTGCCAGCAGCCAACGTCTGCTGACTAGCCCATACAATGAGCAGTTCTTC
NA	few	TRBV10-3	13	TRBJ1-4	CAISDTAGEKLFF	TGTGCCATCAGTGACACAGCCGGTGAAAAACTGTTTTTT
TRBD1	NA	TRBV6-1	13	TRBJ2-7	CASSDRGLKEQYF	TGTGCCAGCAGTGACAGGGGGCTGAAGGAGCAGTACTTC
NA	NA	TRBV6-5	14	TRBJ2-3	CASSYTRQADTQYF	TGTGCCAGCAGTTACACGAGGCAGGCAGATACGCAGTATTTT
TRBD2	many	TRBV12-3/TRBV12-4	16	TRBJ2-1	CASSYPSGTSYNEQFF	TGTGCCAGCAGTTACCCTAGCGGGACCTCCTACAATGAGCAGTTCTTC
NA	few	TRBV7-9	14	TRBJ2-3	CASSPHTRPDTQYF	TGTGCCAGCAGCCCACATACGCGGCCAGATACGCAGTATTTT
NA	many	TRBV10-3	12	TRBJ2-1	CAISEGWNEQFF	TGTGCCATCAGTGAAGGCTGGAATGAGCAGTTCTTC
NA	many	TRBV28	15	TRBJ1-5	CASSSLTGNYQPQHF	TGTGCCAGCAGTAGCCTCACAGGGAATTATCAGCCCCAGCATTTT
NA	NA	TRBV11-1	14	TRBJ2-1	CASSSGGTYNEQFF	TGTGCCAGCAGCTCCGGGGGAACCTACAATGAGCAGTTCTTC
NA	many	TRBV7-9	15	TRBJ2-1	CASSLAGVTDNEQFF	TGTGCCAGCAGCTTAGCGGGGGTTACTGACAATGAGCAGTTCTTC
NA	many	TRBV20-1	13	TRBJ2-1	CSARDLSYNEQFF	TGCAGTGCTAGAGATTTGAGTTACAATGAGCAGTTCTTC
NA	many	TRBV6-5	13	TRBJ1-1	CASERAPYTEAFF	TGTGCCAGCGAGAGGGCCCCTTACACTGAAGCTTTCTTT
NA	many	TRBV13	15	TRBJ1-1	CASSLEEGSRTEAFF	TGTGCCAGCAGCTTAGAGGAGGGGTCGAGGACTGAAGCTTTCTTT
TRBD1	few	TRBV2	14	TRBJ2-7	CATRSVQGIYEQYF	TGTGCCACTCGCTCTGTACAGGGGATCTACGAGCAGTACTTC
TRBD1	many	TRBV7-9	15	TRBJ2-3	CASSWDRGPVDTQYF	TGTGCCAGCAGCTGGGACAGGGGGCCGGTAGATACGCAGTATTTT
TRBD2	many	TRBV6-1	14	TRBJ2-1	CASTTSGGNNEQFF	TGTGCCAGCACTACTAGCGGGGGAAACAATGAGCAGTTCTTC
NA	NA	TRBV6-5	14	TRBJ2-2	CASSRHRLTGELFF	TGTGCCAGCAGTAGACACCGATTGACCGGGGAGCTGTTTTTT
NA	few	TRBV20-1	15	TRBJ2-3	CSARDQESGTDTQYF	TGCAGTGCTAGAGATCAAGAGTCGGGGACAGATACGCAGTATTTT
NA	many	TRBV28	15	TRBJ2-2	CASSYPGRTSGELFF	TGTGCCAGCAGTTACCCCGGTCGTACCTCTGGGGAGCTGTTTTTT
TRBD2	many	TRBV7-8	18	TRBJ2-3	CASSSPGTSGISTDTQYF	TGTGCCAGCAGCTCGCCAGGGACTAGCGGGATTAGCACAGATACGCAGTATTTT
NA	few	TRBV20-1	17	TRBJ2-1	CSANGGGGPAGYNEQFF	TGCAGTGCAAACGGTGGAGGGGGTCCCGCCGGCTACAATGAGCAGTTCTTC